This T cell receptor (beta chain) is from a study of PD-L1 blockade in urothelial cancer. The length of the CDR3 is 15 residues. V trimming: 10 bases; J trimming: 4 bases; junction bases outside the gene matches: 11. Per germline, CDR1 MDHEN and CDR2 SYDVKM. The data were produced by immunoSEQ multiplex PCR, yet TCRdb's version contains in-frame clones alone and is incomplete. Here the sample spans 50,000 to 70,000 clones, around four fifths being singletons. Time point specified: pretreatment peripheral blood. This receptor was identified in an older man with urothelial cancer. Sequenced here: PBMCs, sampled around atezolizumab (anti-PD-L1) treatment. The chain employs TRBV28 and TRBJ2-3, with TRBD2 matching 10 bases. The CDR3, as DNA: TGTGCCATCCCTGGAACTAGCGGGAACGCAGATACGCAGTATTTT. The encoded protein is CAIPGTSGNADTQYF.